The T cell receptor (beta chain) under discussion was sequenced for a study of blood T cell repertoires in COVID-19 (TCRdb year 2020). Describing the broader study: For ImmuneRACE Cohort 3, a participant was defined as recovered based on two consecutive negative NP/OP PCR tests, clearance by a healthcare professional, or resolution of symptoms. Samples from collaborators originated in the United States, Italy and Spain and spanned both the acute and convalescent phases of COVID-19. The prospective study material was composed of cDNA or gDNA derived from T cells, B-cell-depleted T cells, or PBMCs. Deeply sampled blood TCRbeta repertoires from subjects exposed to, actively infected with, or recovered from COVID-19 were included in the dataset. A freely available public database, intended as a resource for researchers studying the immune response to SARS-CoV-2, is where the repertoires were released. The samples were drawn from two sources: the first 160 participants of the ongoing ImmuneRACE study, and 1,000 to 1,500 subjects contributed by 6 global collaborators. Nearly every sample came with metadata listing a de-identified subject ID, COVID-19 status, age in years and sex. Where available, HLA class I and class II types were taken from metadata supplied by the sample provider and were not determined by assay-based typing.

The immunoSEQ Assay, a bias-controlled multiplex PCR, was used to amplify TCRbeta CDR3 regions from genomic DNA. In the original analysis: The number of nucleated cells in each sample was estimated from the amplification of reference gene primers within the assay. To quantify the absolute abundance of each unique TCRbeta CDR3 rearrangement, sequence reads were collapsed and filtered. Productive Simpson clonality was computed per sample as the square root of Simpson's diversity index over productive rearrangements. The table comes from immuneACCESS by way of TCRdb, which keeps in-frame sequences with V and J called. Part of the clones is missing from these tables; in studies checked, under half for an unresolved V gene and the rest for unknown reasons. The V and J calls and the clone size are those of that table, but D and trimming were determined from the DNA. The sample contains about 210,000 clones, about 88% of them found a single time. Clones ranked in the top ten supply approximately 23% of the sample.

Note on this clone: Its cognate antigen has yet to be identified. No qualities accompany the bases; no much larger clone lies one base away.

Enrolling through a virtual design, the prospective study's participants ranged in age from roughly 18 to 89 years and lived across about two dozen United States geographic areas. Cohort assignment in the prospective study relied on participant-reported clinical history from a screening survey and a study questionnaire. Mobile phlebotomists in the prospective study collected whole blood, serum and a nasopharyngeal or oropharyngeal swab from every participant. Over a roughly two-month period, participants in the prospective study had the option of providing additional blood draws and questionnaires. Before DNA extraction, prospective study blood samples were shipped either frozen or at room temperature. Beyond this particular receptor, the publication reports: The quantity of clinical and demographic metadata differed by source and by participant and was supplied without curation.

From a lookup of the germline V gene, CDR1 and CDR2 are MNHEY and SVGEGT. From cysteine to phenylalanine, the CDR3 is 11 amino acids long. Of all the DNA, just the CDR3 is kept, 33 bases in frame from base 1. Trimming takes 2 bases from V and 4 bases from J, and the germline ends sit 3 bases apart. Here the chain combines TRBV6-2 or TRBV6-3 and TRBJ2-7; the D gene remains uncertain. Sequences were obtained from PBMCs or T cells enriched from blood (not recorded which). The clonotype was recovered from a woman between 40 and 50 years old in a cohort exposed to, infected with or recovered from COVID-19 (not recorded which). The CDR3 protein sequence reads: CASSYLYEQYF. The DNA is TGTGCCAGCAGTTACCTGTACGAGCAGTACTTC.